This T cell receptor beta chain was documented in a study of vaccination and CD4 T cells after COVID-19. Study overall: The convalescents included six males and four females, and among them two were Hispanic while seven were Caucasian.

Once obtained from cultured CD4+ T cells, the DNA was sequenced using the Oncomine TCR Beta short-read assay. Each CDR3 protein gets one entry after TCRdb re-called the PCR reads with MiXCR. This sample has 17,000 or so distinct CDR3 sequences, with less than 70% found just once. The CDR3 has 14 residues. Trimming left V 6 bases short and J 9 bases short, with 15 bases between. Germline V lookup: CDR1 SGHDN, CDR2 FVKESK. Note on this clonotype: Antigen specificity is unknown.

Treatment reported: roughly 10-day PBMC culture with coronavirus spike peptide pools or control peptides (ViraFEST assay). Under the ViraFEST approach, antigen-specific T cells were expanded with peptide pools and TCRs subsequently sequenced. The sequence was obtained from a human donor who had recovered from COVID-19. Sequences were obtained from CD4+ T cells from blood, cultured in vitro. The chain uses TRBV14 and TRBJ1-6, with D unclear. The CDR3 DNA sequence: TGTGCCAGCAGGACCGGGATAGAGGGTTCACCCCTCCACTTT. Residues: CASRTGIEGSPLHF.